This is a list of T cell receptor beta chains from one sample in a study of blood T cell repertoires in COVID-19. Data came from immunoSEQ multiplex PCR; TCRdb stores just in-frame clones and leaves some out. This sample has some 150,000 clones, with 80% to 90% found just once. Sequenced: PBMCs or T cells enriched from blood (not recorded which). These receptors were collected from a woman between 45 and 60 years old in a cohort exposed to, infected with or recovered from COVID-19 (not recorded which). Each CDR3 is given without its conserved first and last residue. Fields, in order: V gene, D gene, CDR3 protein. The D gene is left open where the match is weak.

TRBV5-1	NA	ASSPFGAATNEKLF
TRBV28	TRBD1	ASRATGNGNQPQH
TRBV5-1	TRBD2	ASSLEETSGGIEQF
TRBV24-1	NA	ATSDWGNYNEQF
TRBV28	TRBD1	ASSENRGEETQY
TRBV5-1	TRBD1	ASRGQAGQETQY
TRBV9	NA	ASSSLGQANEKLF
TRBV6-5	TRBD1	ASSLATGVDGYT
TRBV28	NA	ASSLEGIQF
TRBV28	TRBD1	ASSLGGTGYQPQH
TRBV6-6	NA	ASTARPGTEAF
TRBV29-1	NA	SVGGQQDTEAF
TRBV28	NA	ASSWGSYGYT
TRBV3-1/TRBV3-2	TRBD1	ASSGRDRKAYGYT
TRBV4-2	NA	ASSPISVDHNEQF
TRBV5-1	NA	ASTWTKGEKLF
TRBV10-3	NA	AIVEPPGGYT
TRBV6-2/TRBV6-3	TRBD1	ASSYSDREYVVNEKLF
TRBV15	TRBD1	ATSREHPWTGSNEQF
TRBV2	TRBD1	ASTRDSPNTGELF
TRBV4-2	NA	ASSLEHSSTGELF
TRBV6-5	TRBD1	ASRGQMSSYEQY
TRBV5-6	TRBD2	ASRTSGGGNGELF
TRBV6-5	TRBD1	ASSTPGQLYGYT
TRBV4-2	TRBD2	ASSRPGGDTQY
TRBV5-4	NA	ASSLEPWLAGELF